This T cell receptor beta chain was captured by sequencing in a study of chemoradiotherapy in HPV16-positive cancers. Libraries were prepared by immunoSEQ multiplex PCR; TCRdb keeps only in-frame clonotypes and omits some of them. The sample includes 15,000 or so clones, 75% to 80% of them seen just once. Repeated repertoire sampling spanned the course of chemoradiotherapy. Study-level points and caveats: During treatment, candidate HPV-specific clones and E7-related motifs expanded in tumor. Only a couple of HPV16-positive patients supplied the functional HPV-specificity definition.

Germline lookup yields CDR1 SSHAT and CDR2 FNYEAQ (reference sequence). This CDR3 spans 15 amino acids. This clone showed up just once. The antigen remains unidentified. The germline gene is not matched at one end of the junction; a read error may be the cause. The biological material was taken from a patient who underwent chemoradiotherapy. V and J are TRBV7-7 and TRBJ2-5; the D is unclear. The J call is doubtful: the DNA matches TRBJ2-7 better. This TCR derives from a human donor with HPV-associated anogenital cancer. For the CDR3, the DNA is TGTGCTAGCAGCTTCAGGTACGGGCTTTCCTACGAGCAGTACTTC. The encoded protein is CASSFRYGLSYEQYF.